This T cell receptor beta chain is from a study of blood T cell repertoires in COVID-19. This table comes from immunoSEQ multiplex PCR, and its TCRdb copy is limited to in-frame clones, with some not included. The sample holds 200,000 to 250,000 clones, around four fifths seen once. Between the trimmed V and J ends, which lost 5 bases and 3 bases, there was a span of 13 bases. The CDR3 extends over 14 amino acids. Germline loops: CDR1 MDHEN, CDR2 SYDVKM. The receptor was derived from a woman aged 40 to 49 with active or convalescent COVID-19. Sequences were obtained from peripheral blood. The chain couples TRBV28 to TRBJ1-1; D remains ambiguous. DNA for the CDR3: TGTGCCAGCAGTCCCACGGGGTTTGACACTGAAGCTTTCTTT. Encoded protein: CASSPTGFDTEAFF.